The entry that follows covers one T cell receptor beta chain sequence. This sample is drawn from a study of T cells after yellow fever vaccination. Overall study findings and caveats: Contamination by abundant bulk-population clonotypes could be present in FACS-sorted repertoires.

TCRdb ran MiXCR on the 5' RACE reads and lists one entry per CDR3 protein. The profile shows approximately 85,000 distinct CDR3 sequences, about an eighth of them singletons. V was clipped by 1 base and J by 1 base, with 5 bases between them. This CDR3 is built from 13 residues. Germline assignment: CDR1 LNHDA and CDR2 SQIVND (reference sequence). This sample comprised CD8+ T cells not binding an NS4B(214-222) dextramer, sorted from PBMCs, obtained 20 to 25 days after the first yellow fever vaccination. The chain carries TRBV19 and TRBJ2-7; D remains unclear. The source of this sequence is a man in his late teens or twenties who received the YFV17D yellow fever vaccine. The CDR3 loop reads CASSIGTSYEQYF. The CDR3 DNA reads as TGTGCCAGTAGTATAGGAACGTCCTACGAGCAGTACTTC.